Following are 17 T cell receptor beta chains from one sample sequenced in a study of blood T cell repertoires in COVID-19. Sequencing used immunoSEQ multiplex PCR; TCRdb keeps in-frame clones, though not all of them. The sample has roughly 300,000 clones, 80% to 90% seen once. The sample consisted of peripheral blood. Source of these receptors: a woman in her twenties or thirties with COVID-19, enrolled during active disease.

CDR3 sequence: CATPRAGDYGYTF. The CDR3 nucleotides read TGTGCCACCCCCCGGGCAGGGGACTATGGCTACACCTTC. The chain combines TRBV28 with TRBJ1-2; D perhaps matches TRBD1 (6 bases). Germline CDR1 is MDHEN and CDR2 is SYDVKM. V lost 10 bases and J 3 bases, leaving 15 bases between the germline ends. The CDR3 runs 13 residues.

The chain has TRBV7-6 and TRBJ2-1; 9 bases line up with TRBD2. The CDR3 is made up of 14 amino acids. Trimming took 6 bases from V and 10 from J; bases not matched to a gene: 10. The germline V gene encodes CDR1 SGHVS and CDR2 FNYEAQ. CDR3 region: CASSSIAGVVEQFF. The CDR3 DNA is TGTGCCAGCAGTTCGATAGCGGGAGTGGTAGAGCAGTTCTTC.

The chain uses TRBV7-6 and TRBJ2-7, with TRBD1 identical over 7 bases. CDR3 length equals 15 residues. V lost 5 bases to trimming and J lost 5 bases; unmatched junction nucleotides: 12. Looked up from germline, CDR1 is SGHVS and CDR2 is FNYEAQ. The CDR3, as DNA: TGTGCCAGCAGCCCCCTGACAGGGAGTGTCCACGAGCAGTACTTC. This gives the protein CASSPLTGSVHEQYF.

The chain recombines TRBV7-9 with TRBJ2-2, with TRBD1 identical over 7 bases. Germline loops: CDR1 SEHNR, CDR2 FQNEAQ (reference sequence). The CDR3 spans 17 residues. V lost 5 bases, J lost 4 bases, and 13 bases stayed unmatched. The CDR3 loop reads CASSRPDRAPTTGELFF. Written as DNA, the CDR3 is TGTGCCAGCAGCCGACCCGACAGGGCACCGACCACCGGGGAGCTGTTTTTT.

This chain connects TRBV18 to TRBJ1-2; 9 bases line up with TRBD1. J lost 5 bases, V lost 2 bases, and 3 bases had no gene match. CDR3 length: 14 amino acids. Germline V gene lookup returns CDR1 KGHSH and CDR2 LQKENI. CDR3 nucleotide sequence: TGTGCCAGCTCACCAGACAGGGGGATGTATGGCTACACCTTC. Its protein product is CASSPDRGMYGYTF.

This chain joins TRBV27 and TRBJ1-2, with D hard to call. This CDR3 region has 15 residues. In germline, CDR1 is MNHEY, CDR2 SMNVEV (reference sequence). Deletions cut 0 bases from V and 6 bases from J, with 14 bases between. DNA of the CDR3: TGTGCCAGCAGTTTATCGGCGGTGGCATGGAATGGCTACACCTTC. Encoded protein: CASSLSAVAWNGYTF.

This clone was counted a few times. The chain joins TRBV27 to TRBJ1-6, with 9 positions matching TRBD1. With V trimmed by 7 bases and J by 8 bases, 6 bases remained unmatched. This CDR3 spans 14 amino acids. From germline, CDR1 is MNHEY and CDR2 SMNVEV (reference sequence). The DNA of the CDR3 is TGTGCCAGCACCTGGACAGGGGAAGATTCACCCCTCCACTTT. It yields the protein CASTWTGEDSPLHF.

The CDR3 here is CASSDRIYNSPLHF. The CDR3 region has the DNA TGTGCCAGTAGTGACAGAATTTATAATTCACCCCTCCACTTT. The V gene is TRBV19, the J gene TRBJ1-6; tentative D call: TRBD1 (5 bases). The CDR3 runs 14 residues. Looked up from germline, CDR1 is LNHDA and CDR2 is SQIVND (reference sequence). Trimming took 5 bases from V and 4 from J, leaving 9 bases between them.

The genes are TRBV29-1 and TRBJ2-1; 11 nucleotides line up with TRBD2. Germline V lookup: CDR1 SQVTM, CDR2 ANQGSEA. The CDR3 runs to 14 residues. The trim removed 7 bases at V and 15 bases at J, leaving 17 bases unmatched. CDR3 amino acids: CSATDGASGGFLFF. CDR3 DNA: TGCAGCGCCACGGATGGGGCTAGCGGGGGGTTTCTGTTCTTC.

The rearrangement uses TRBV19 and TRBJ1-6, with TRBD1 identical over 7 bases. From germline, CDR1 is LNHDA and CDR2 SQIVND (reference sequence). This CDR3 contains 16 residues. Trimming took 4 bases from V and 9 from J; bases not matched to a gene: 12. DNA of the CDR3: TGTGCCAGTAGTACCCAAGTACGGGCAGGGGGTTCACCCCTCCACTTT. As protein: CASSTQVRAGGSPLHF. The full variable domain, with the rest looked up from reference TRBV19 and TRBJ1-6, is DGGITQSPKYLFRKEGQNVTLSCEQNLNHDAMYWYRQDPGQGLRLIYYSQIVNDFQKGDIAEGYSVSREKKESFPLTVTSAQKNPTAFYLCASSTQVRAGGSPLHFGNGTRLTVT.

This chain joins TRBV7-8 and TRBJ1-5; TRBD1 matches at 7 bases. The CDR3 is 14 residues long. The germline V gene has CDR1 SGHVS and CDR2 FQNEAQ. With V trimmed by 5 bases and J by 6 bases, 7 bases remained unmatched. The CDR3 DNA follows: TGTGCCAGCAGCGAGAGACAGGGCGGTCAGCCCCAGCATTTT. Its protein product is CASSERQGGQPQHF.

The CDR3 reads CASSSRWTGHEQFF. The CDR3 bases are TGTGCCAGCAGCTCGCGCTGGACTGGACATGAGCAGTTCTTC. The chain couples TRBV13 to TRBJ2-1; TRBD2 might be the D (5 bases). The CDR3 is made up of 14 amino acids. Germline loops: CDR1 PRHDT, CDR2 FYEKMQ (reference sequence). The V end lost 4 bases, the J end lost 8 bases, and 15 bases lay between the germline ends.

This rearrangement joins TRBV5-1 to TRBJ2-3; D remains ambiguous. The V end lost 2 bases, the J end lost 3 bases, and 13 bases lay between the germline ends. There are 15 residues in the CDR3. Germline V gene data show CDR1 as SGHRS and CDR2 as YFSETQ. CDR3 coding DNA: TGCGCCAGCAGCTTCGGTTCCACTACAACAGATACGCAGTATTTT. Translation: CASSFGSTTTDTQYF.

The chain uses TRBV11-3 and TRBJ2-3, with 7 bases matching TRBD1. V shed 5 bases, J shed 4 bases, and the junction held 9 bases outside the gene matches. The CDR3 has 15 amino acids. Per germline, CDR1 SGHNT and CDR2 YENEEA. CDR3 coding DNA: TGTGCCAGCAGCCGAACAGGGGCGGCGGCAGATACGCAGTATTTT. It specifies CASSRTGAAADTQYF.

Here the CDR3 reads CASSLGLAGPSYTDTQYF. For the CDR3, the DNA is TGTGCCAGCAGCTTAGGTCTTGCGGGACCCTCTTACACAGATACGCAGTATTTT. This chain connects TRBV7-9 to TRBJ2-3; weak D call: TRBD2 (6 bases). The CDR3 sequence is 18 residues long. V dropped 1 base and J dropped 2 bases, with 19 bases sitting between them. The germline V gene encodes CDR1 SEHNR and CDR2 FQNEAQ (reference sequence).

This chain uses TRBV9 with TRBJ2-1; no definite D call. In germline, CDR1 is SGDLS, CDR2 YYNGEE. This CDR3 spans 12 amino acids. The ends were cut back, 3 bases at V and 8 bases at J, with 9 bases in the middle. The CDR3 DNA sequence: TGTGCCAGCAGCGGCCTAGAAGATGAGCAGTTCTTC. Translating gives CASSGLEDEQFF.

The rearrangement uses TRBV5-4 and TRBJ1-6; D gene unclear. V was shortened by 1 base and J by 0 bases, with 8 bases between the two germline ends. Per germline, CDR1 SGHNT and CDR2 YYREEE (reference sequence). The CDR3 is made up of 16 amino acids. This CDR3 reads CASSLSHSSYNSPLHF. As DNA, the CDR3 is TGTGCCAGCAGCTTGTCCCACAGCTCCTATAATTCACCCCTCCACTTT.